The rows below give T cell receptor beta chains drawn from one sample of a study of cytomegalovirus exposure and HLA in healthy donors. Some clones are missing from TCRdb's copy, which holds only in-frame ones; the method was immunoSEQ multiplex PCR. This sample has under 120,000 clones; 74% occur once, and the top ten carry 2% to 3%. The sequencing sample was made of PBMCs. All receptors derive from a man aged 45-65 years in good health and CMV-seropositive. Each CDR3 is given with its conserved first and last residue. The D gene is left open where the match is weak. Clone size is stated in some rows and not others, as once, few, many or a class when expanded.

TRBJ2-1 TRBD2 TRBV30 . TGTGCCTGCATACCTAGAGGAGCGGGAGGTTTGAATGAGCAGTTCTTC CACIPRGAGGLNEQFF
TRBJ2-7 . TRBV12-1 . TGTGCCAGCAGCTTTTGGAGGACTAGCGAGCAGTACTTC CASSFWRTSEQYF
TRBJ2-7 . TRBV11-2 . TGTGCCAGCAGCTTAGATCACGGCCCCTCATGGCCGGGGTACTTC CASSLDHGPSWPGYF
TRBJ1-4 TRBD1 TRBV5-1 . TGCGCCAGCAGCTTGGAGGTATGGAGGGGGCGCCCTAATGAAAAACTGTTTTTT CASSLEVWRGRPNEKLFF
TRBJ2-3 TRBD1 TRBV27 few TGTGCCAGCAGTTTATCCAGGGGGACCCCAGATACGCAGTATTTT CASSLSRGTPDTQYF
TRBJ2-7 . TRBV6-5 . TGTGCCAGCAGTTACTCGCCTACAGGTCAGCAGTACTTC CASSYSPTGQQYF
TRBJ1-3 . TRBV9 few TGTGCCAGCAGCGCCAGGGAAACCTCTGGAAACACCATATATTTT CASSARETSGNTIYF
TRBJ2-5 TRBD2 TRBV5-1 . TGCGCCAGCAGCTCGGACGCTAGCGGGGGGATTAGCAGAGAGACCCAGTACTTC CASSSDASGGISRETQYF
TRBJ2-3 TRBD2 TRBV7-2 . TGTGCCAGCAGCCTTAGCGGGGGAGCGTCCGGAGATACGCAGTATTTT CASSLSGGASGDTQYF
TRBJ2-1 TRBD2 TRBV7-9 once TGTGCCAGCAGCTTTTTGCCTAGCGGGAGTAACAATGAGCAGTTCTTC CASSFLPSGSNNEQFF
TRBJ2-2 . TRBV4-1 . TGCGCCAGCAGCCAAGGGTGGACACCCCTGAACACCGGGGAGCTGTTTTTT CASSQGWTPLNTGELFF
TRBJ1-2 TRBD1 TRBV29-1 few TGCAGCGTTGAAGATGGACAGGGGATCACCTTC CSVEDGQGITF
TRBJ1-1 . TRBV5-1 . TGCGCCAGCAGCGAAGATCCGCGGAACACTGAAGCTTTCTTT CASSEDPRNTEAFF
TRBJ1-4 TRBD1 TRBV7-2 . TGTGCCAGCAGCTTAGTCGGACAGGGGCTCGAAAAACTGTTTTTT CASSLVGQGLEKLFF
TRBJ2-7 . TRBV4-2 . TGTGCCAGCAGCCAAGTCGCCTACGAGCAGTACTTC CASSQVAYEQYF
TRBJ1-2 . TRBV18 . TGTGCCAGCTCACCGGACAGAGCTAACTATGGCTACACCTTC CASSPDRANYGYTF
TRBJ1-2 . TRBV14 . TGTGCCAGCAGCGCAAACAGGGCTGGCTACACCTTC CASSANRAGYTF
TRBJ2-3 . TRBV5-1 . TGCGCCAGCAGCTTGGCCGTGAGCACAGATACGCAGTATTTT CASSLAVSTDTQYF
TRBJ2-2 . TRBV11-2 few TGTGCCAGCAGCTTGGAGGGTTACACCGGGGAGCTGTTTTTT CASSLEGYTGELFF
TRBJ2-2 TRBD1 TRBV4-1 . TGCGCCAGCAGCCAGTTAGGGGGCAGGTCTTATAAGGGGGAGCTGTTTTTT CASSQLGGRSYKGELFF
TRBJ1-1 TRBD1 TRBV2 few TGTGCCAGCAGGGAGGACAGGGGGACTTTCTTT CASREDRGTFF
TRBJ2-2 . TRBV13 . TGTGCCAGCAGCGTTAACAGGGACACCGGGGAGCTGTTTTTT CASSVNRDTGELFF
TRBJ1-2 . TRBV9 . TGTGCCAGCAGCGTAAACAGCTATGGCTACACCTTC CASSVNSYGYTF